Sequencing of this T cell receptor (beta chain) was carried out in a study of T cells in localized non-small cell lung cancer. The CDR3 covers 14 residues. Between the trimmed V and J ends, which lost 7 bases and 5 bases, there was a span of 16 bases. Germline V lookup: CDR1 MNHEY, CDR2 SVGAGI. Measured with immunoSEQ multiplex PCR; TCRdb has only the in-frame clones, and not every one. The data contain roughly 30,000 clones, about 89% of them singletons. This TCR derives from a female donor over 55 with stage I lung adenocarcinoma. The source was peripheral blood, collected before any cancer treatment. This chain links TRBV6-5 with TRBJ2-3, with D possibly TRBD2 on 5 matching bases. The CDR3: CASTRRAGGDTQYF. The CDR3, as DNA: TGTGCCAGCACCCGACGGGCTGGAGGAGATACGCAGTATTTT.